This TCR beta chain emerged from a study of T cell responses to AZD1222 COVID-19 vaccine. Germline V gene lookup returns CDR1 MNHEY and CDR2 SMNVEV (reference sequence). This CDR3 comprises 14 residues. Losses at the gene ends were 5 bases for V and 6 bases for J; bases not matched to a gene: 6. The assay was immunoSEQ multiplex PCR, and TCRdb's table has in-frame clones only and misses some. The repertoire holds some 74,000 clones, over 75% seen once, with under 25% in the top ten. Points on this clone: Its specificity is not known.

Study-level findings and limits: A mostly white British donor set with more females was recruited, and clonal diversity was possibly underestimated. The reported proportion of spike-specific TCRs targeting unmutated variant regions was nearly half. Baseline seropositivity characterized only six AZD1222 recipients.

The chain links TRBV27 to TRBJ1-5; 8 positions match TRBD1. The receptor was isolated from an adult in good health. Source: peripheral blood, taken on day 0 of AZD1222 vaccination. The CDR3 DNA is TGTGCCAGCAGTCTCCGACAGGGGACTCAGCCCCAGCATTTT. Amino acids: CASSLRQGTQPQHF.